This T cell receptor beta chain appears in the sequencing data of a study of T-cell memory formation after mild COVID-19. General observations from the study: Day 15 to 85 contracting clones showed balanced CD4/CD8; later expanders leaned CD4+.

Germline V gives CDR1 MGHDK, CDR2 SYGVNS. V was pared by 4 bases and J by 2 bases, with 8 bases of the junction left unmatched. The CDR3 has 17 amino acids. As concerns this clonotype: The antigen is undetermined.

With constant-segment primers, 5'RACE yielded cDNA libraries of TCR alpha and TCR beta that carried sample barcodes and UMIs. From the 5' RACE reads, TCRdb called clonotypes with MiXCR, one entry per CDR3 protein. The sample contains 100,000 to 150,000 distinct CDR3 sequences, roughly 6% of which appear only once. The source is an adult woman who had mild COVID-19 (a few samples of this study predate the infection). Cell type and time point are not known. This chain connects TRBV25-1 to TRBJ2-2; 9 positions match TRBD1. Sample: PBMCs or a T cell subset sorted from them (not recorded which). CDR3 loop: CASSADGTGLNTGELFF. The CDR3 DNA reads TGTGCCAGCAGTGCGGACGGGACAGGGCTCAACACCGGGGAGCTGTTTTTT.